The 26 T cell receptor beta chains below come from one sample, sequenced in a study of beta chain features in type 1 diabetes. What was sequenced were expressed TCRB transcripts, since all of the isolated RNA had been reverse transcribed. Clones were sequenced by immunoSEQ multiplex PCR, and TCRdb holds only the in-frame ones, with some missing. Here the sample spans around 250,000 clones, around a quarter being singletons. The sequencing sample was made of central memory CD4+ T cells from blood. These receptors were taken from a man in his thirties or forties in good health.

For the CDR3, the DNA is TGCGCCAGCAGCCAAGAACCCCTGGGGTTCTCTGGAAACACCATATATTTT. Its protein product is CASSQEPLGFSGNTIYF. This rearrangement joins TRBV4-3 to TRBJ1-3, with D uncertain. Germline lookup yields CDR1 LGHNA and CDR2 YSLEER. The CDR3 is made up of 17 amino acids. V was shortened by 0 bases and J by 0 bases, with 12 bases between the two germline ends.

This chain uses TRBV11-2 with TRBJ2-3; TRBD1 matches at 10 bases. Trimming at V came to 3 bases and at J to 4 bases, leaving 1 base not matched to a gene. Per germline, CDR1 SGHAT and CDR2 FQNNGV. This CDR3 contains 14 residues. CDR3: CASSLTGGADTQYF. In DNA, the CDR3 is TGTGCCAGCAGCTTGACAGGGGGCGCAGATACGCAGTATTTT.

This clone came up a few times. The chain combines TRBV18 with TRBJ1-1; no firm D call. Germline CDR1 and CDR2: KGHSH and LQKENI. The CDR3 consists of 15 residues. The V end lost 3 bases, the J end lost 3 bases, and 14 bases lay between the germline ends. The CDR3 sequence: CASSPGPGRDTEAFF. CDR3 DNA: TGTGCCAGCTCACCCGGACCTGGGAGGGACACTGAAGCTTTCTTT.

The chain couples TRBV2 to TRBJ2-5; 8 bases match TRBD1. Germline CDR1 SNHLY, CDR2 FYNNEI. The trim removed 9 bases at V and 0 bases at J, leaving 6 bases unmatched. The CDR3 loop spans 14 amino acids. The CDR3 region is CASTWDRYQETQYF. Here the CDR3 DNA reads TGTGCCAGTACCTGGGACAGGTACCAAGAGACCCAGTACTTC.

This clone was seen more than once but under ten times. The CDR3 region is CASSYSHRGNEKLFF. In DNA form, the CDR3 reads TGTGCCAGCAGTTACTCGCACAGGGGTAATGAAAAACTGTTTTTT. This chain uses TRBV6-5 with TRBJ1-4, with 7 bases aligning to TRBD1. Germline V gives CDR1 MNHEY, CDR2 SVGAGI. Trimming removed 0 bases from V and 4 bases from J; junction bases left unmatched: 2. This CDR3 spans 15 amino acids.

This clone was picked up one time. The chain has TRBV6-5 and TRBJ2-1, with D possibly called TRBD1 or TRBD2 (5 bases each). Germline CDR1 MNHEY, CDR2 SVGAGI. Deletions cut 6 bases from V and 10 bases from J, with 13 bases between. The CDR3 consists of 12 residues. Here the CDR3 reads CASSTVGGEQFF. The CDR3 DNA reads as TGTGCCAGCAGCACCGTTGGGGGAGAGCAGTTCTTC.

The CDR3 sequence: CASSNPGQGGETQYF. CDR3 sequence (DNA): TGCGCCAGCAGCAACCCGGGACAGGGAGGAGAGACCCAGTACTTC. The chain combines TRBV5-1 with TRBJ2-5; TRBD1 aligns across 9 bases. Losses at the gene ends were 4 bases for V and 4 bases for J; bases not matched to a gene: 8. This CDR3 comprises 15 residues. Germline loops: CDR1 SGHRS, CDR2 YFSETQ.

The chain combines TRBV5-4 with TRBJ1-2, with a possible D match to TRBD1 (5 bases). Deletions cut 4 bases from V and 8 bases from J, with 15 bases between. CDR1 and CDR2 (germline): SGHNT, YYREEE (reference sequence). The CDR3 has 13 amino acids. CDR3 DNA: TGTGCCAGCAGCCCCGCCGGGGCCAGAGGCTACACCTTC. It translates to CASSPAGARGYTF.

Remarks on this clone: This sequence may be a read error, since a much larger clone differs from it by one base. The sample has other DNA sequences that encode this CDR3 too. The chain couples TRBV30 to TRBJ1-1; 7 nucleotides align to TRBD1. The CDR3 runs to 12 residues. From germline, CDR1 is GTSNPN and CDR2 SVGIG (reference sequence). The CDR3 DNA is TGTGCGTGGGGACAGATGAACACTGAAGCTTTCTTT. This encodes CAWGQMNTEAFF.

The J gene is TRBJ1-1, the V gene TRBV25-1; D gene uncertain. Germline V gene lookup returns CDR1 MGHDK and CDR2 SYGVNS. CDR3 size: 13 residues. V shed 8 bases and J shed 6 bases, with 16 bases lying between them. CDR3 region: CASVTSGRAEAFF. CDR3 nucleotides: TGTGCCAGCGTAACGAGCGGACGGGCTGAAGCTTTCTTT.

The J gene is TRBJ2-7, the V gene TRBV9, with D possibly TRBD1 on 5 matching bases. Germline CDR1 is SGDLS and CDR2 is YYNGEE. Trimming left V 0 bases short and J 6 bases short, with 13 bases between. CDR3 length: 14 residues. CDR3 nucleotides: TGTGCCAGCAGCGTAGTGACAGATGGGGCCGAGCAGTACTTC. It translates to CASSVVTDGAEQYF. The whole variable domain, filled in from reference TRBV9 and TRBJ2-7, reads DSGVTQTPKHLITATGQRVTLRCSPRSGDLSVYWYQQSLDQGLQFLIQYYNGEERAKGNILERFSAQQFPDLHSELNLSSLELGDSALYFCASSVVTDGAEQYFGPGTRLTVT.

This clone showed up just a few times. The rearrangement joins TRBV4-3 to TRBJ2-5; 9 bases are shared with TRBD1. Germline V gene data show CDR1 as LGHNA and CDR2 as YSLEER. V gave up 4 bases and J gave up 5 bases; unmatched junction bases: 14. The CDR3 consists of 17 residues. CDR3: CASSPRGTGTQRETQYF. In nucleotides, the CDR3 is TGCGCCAGCAGCCCCCGGGGGACAGGGACCCAAAGGGAGACCCAGTACTTC.

This clone turned up a few times. The CDR3 sequence is CASSVTGNHEQYF. CDR3 nucleotide sequence: TGTGCCAGCAGCGTGACAGGGAACCACGAGCAGTACTTC. The chain links TRBV7-2 to TRBJ2-7, with 7 bases fitting TRBD1. The CDR3 is made up of 13 amino acids. V shed 5 bases, J shed 5 bases, and the junction held 6 bases outside the gene matches. Germline V gene data show CDR1 as SGHTA and CDR2 as FQGNSA.

J is TRBJ2-1 and V is TRBV6-1, with D uncertain. V was shortened by 5 bases and J by 5 bases, with 13 bases between the two germline ends. The CDR3 totals 14 residues. CDR1 and CDR2 (germline): MNHNS, SASEGT. The CDR3 region is CASSPVGRNNEQFF. CDR3 nucleotides: TGTGCCAGCAGTCCGGTTGGACGGAACAATGAGCAGTTCTTC.

V usage is TRBV9 and J usage is TRBJ2-5; 8 bases line up with TRBD2. The CDR3 contains 16 residues. With V trimmed by 3 bases and J by 4 bases, 11 bases remained unmatched. CDR1 is SGDLS and CDR2 is YYNGEE in the germline V gene. CDR3 region: CASSENTGGGRETQYF. Written as DNA, the CDR3 is TGTGCCAGCAGCGAAAACACGGGAGGGGGTCGAGAGACCCAGTACTTC.

On this clone itself: Just one base apart from a much larger clone, this may be a read error. The J gene is TRBJ2-3, the V gene TRBV2; 10 bases are a match to TRBD2. The CDR3 consists of 14 residues. Germline V CDR1 and CDR2: SNHLY, FYNNEI. V gave up 6 bases and J gave up 1 base; unmatched junction bases: 1. This chain's CDR3 is CASSGLAGTDTQYF. CDR3 DNA: TGTGCCAGCAGCGGACTAGCGGGCACAGATACGCAGTATTTT. The full variable domain, rest sourced from reference TRBV2 and TRBJ2-3, is EPEVTQTPSHQVTQMGQEVILRCVPISNHLYFYWYRQILGQKVEFLVSFYNNEISEKSEIFDDQFSVERPDGSNFTLKIRSTKLEDSAMYFCASSGLAGTDTQYFGPGTRLTVL.

The table lists this clone with a few counts. Other DNA sequences in the sample encode the same CDR3. The chain combines TRBV10-3 with TRBJ2-5; D not certain. This CDR3 is built from 14 residues. Trimming took 0 bases from V and 1 from J, leaving 6 bases between them. CDR1 and CDR2 (germline): ENHRY, SYGVKD. CDR3 in amino acids: CAISESNRQETQYF. The CDR3 DNA sequence: TGTGCCATCAGTGAGTCGAATCGCCAAGAGACCCAGTACTTC.

This clone was seen just once. This chain joins TRBV6-5 and TRBJ1-5; 7 nucleotides align to TRBD1. Germline V gene sequence: CDR1 MNHEY, CDR2 SVGAGI. J was trimmed by 5 bases and V by 5 bases; bases with no gene match: 6. CDR3 length: 14 residues. This CDR3 reads CASSPSRGDQPQHF. The CDR3, as DNA: TGTGCCAGCAGTCCCTCCAGGGGGGATCAGCCCCAGCATTTT.

The V gene is TRBV23-1, the J gene TRBJ2-5; TRBD2 is a possible D gene (5 bases). TRBV23-1 falls under the ORF class, with uncertain function. This CDR3 contains 16 residues. The ends were cut back, 3 bases at V and 5 bases at J, with 19 bases in the middle. The CDR3: CASSHIAPGFGETQYF. The CDR3 nucleotides are TGCGCCAGCAGTCACATAGCACCGGGATTCGGGGAGACCCAGTACTTC.

The sample holds a few counts of this clone. The J gene is TRBJ2-5, the V gene TRBV5-4; TRBD2 agrees at 9 bases. V was pared by 4 bases and J by 2 bases, with 6 bases of the junction left unmatched. The germline V gene has CDR1 SGHNT and CDR2 YYREEE (reference sequence). The CDR3 runs 15 residues. Here the CDR3 DNA reads TGTGCCAGCAGCGCCGTACTAGCGGGTCAAGAGACCCAGTACTTC. It specifies CASSAVLAGQETQYF.

This sequence joins TRBV15 and TRBJ2-7; TRBD2 matches 8 bases. The junction had 6 bases not matched to a gene; V was cut back by 4 bases and J by 4 bases. The V gene's germline CDR1 is LNHNV and CDR2 YYDKDF (reference sequence). The CDR3 runs to 14 residues. Here the CDR3 reads CATSIGGAGYEQYF. The CDR3 DNA reads TGTGCCACCAGCATCGGGGGGGCAGGGTACGAGCAGTACTTC.

This clone was found many times. This chain joins TRBV7-9 and TRBJ2-7; D call uncertain. There are 10 residues in the CDR3. Germline CDR1 SEHNR, CDR2 FQNEAQ (reference sequence). Trimming left V 5 bases short and J 2 bases short, with 1 base between. CDR3 amino acids: CASSAYEQYF. Here the CDR3 DNA reads TGTGCCAGCAGCGCCTACGAGCAGTACTTC.

This chain links TRBV25-1 with TRBJ2-7; 9 nucleotides line up with TRBD1. CDR1 and CDR2 (germline): MGHDK, SYGVNS. The ends lost 3 bases at V and 1 base at J; junction bases unmatched: 4. This CDR3 contains 15 residues. The CDR3 bases are TGTGCCAGCAGTGATCAGGGGACAGGGTCCTACGAGCAGTACTTC. It codes for CASSDQGTGSYEQYF.

The chain has TRBV7-7 and TRBJ2-7, with TRBD1 identical over 8 bases. V shed 5 bases and J 6 bases; nucleotides not matched to a gene: 6. The germline gives CDR1 SSHAT, CDR2 FNYEAQ (reference sequence). This CDR3 spans 13 amino acids. CDR3 sequence reads: CASSRDRGVEQYF. The CDR3 bases are TGTGCCAGCAGCCGTGACAGGGGAGTCGAGCAGTACTTC.

This clone was observed a few times. The chain uses TRBV14 and TRBJ2-2, with TRBD2 matching over 8 bases. The CDR3 spans 17 residues. The V and J ends lost 2 bases and 2 bases, in that order; junction bases with no gene match: 7. The germline V gene has CDR1 SGHDN and CDR2 FVKESK. CDR3 in amino acids: CASSQNTGRANTGELFF. The CDR3 DNA follows: TGTGCCAGCAGCCAAAATACCGGGAGGGCAAACACCGGGGAGCTGTTTTTT.

This rearrangement joins TRBV29-1 to TRBJ1-3, with 10 bases lining up with TRBD1. The V gene's germline CDR1 is SQVTM and CDR2 ANQGSEA. This CDR3 is built from 13 residues. Trimming took 7 bases from V and 2 from J; bases not matched to a gene: 2. The CDR3: CSAGQGAGNTIYF. Written as DNA, the CDR3 is TGCAGCGCCGGACAGGGGGCTGGAAACACCATATATTTT. Using reference TRBV29-1 and TRBJ1-3 for the parts outside the CDR3, the full variable domain is SAVISQKPSRDICQRGTSLTIQCQVDSQVTMMFWYRQQPGQSLTLIATANQGSEATYESGFVIDKFPISRPNLTFSTLTVSNMSPEDSSIYLCSAGQGAGNTIYFGEGSWLTVV.